This record covers a single T cell receptor (beta chain). This CDR3 is also generated by other DNA sequences in the sample. This sample is part of a study of technical replicates of blood from a handful of donors. Clones were read by immunoSEQ multiplex PCR, and TCRdb kept only the in-frame ones, dropping some. This sample has tens of thousands of clones, with about 87% found just once. Germline V CDR1 and CDR2: SGHTA, FQGNSA. The CDR3 runs 13 residues. J was trimmed by 3 bases and V by 5 bases; bases with no gene match: 4. Sequencing used PBMCs. The sequence derives from a human donor in good health. Some clones in this sample may be carry-over from other donors' samples. The rearrangement uses TRBV7-2 and TRBJ2-7, with 7 bases lining up with TRBD1. The CDR3 DNA reads TGTGCCAGCAGCAGGGACAGAGACTACGAGCAGTACTTC. Residues: CASSRDRDYEQYF.